Reported below is one T cell receptor beta chain. This specimen belongs to a study of human T cells and chemical hapten exposure. Whole-study context: Each week of the roughly 26-week study, patients had diphenylcyclopropenone applied to the scalp.

CDR1 MNHEY and CDR2 SVGEGT come from the germline V gene. The V gene lost 0 bases and the J gene lost 4 bases, with 10 bases spanning the gap. The CDR3 contains 15 residues. Time point defined: pre-sensitization, week 0. Treatment here: therapeutic diphenylcyclopropenone sensitization with weekly scalp DPC. A single record per CDR3 protein comes from TCRdb applying MiXCR to the RACE reads. This table holds around 200,000 distinct CDR3 sequences, approximately 29% found once. The V and J genes are TRBV6-2 or TRBV6-3 and TRBJ1-5; the D gene is possibly TRBD1 (6 bases). The sample here was whole blood, taken in connection with sensitization to the hapten diphenylcyclopropenone (DPC). The origin of this receptor is a woman aged 30 to 39 with alopecia areata. Some clones in this sample may be carry-over from other donors' samples. CDR3: CASSYSRQANQPQHF. The DNA for the CDR3 is TGTGCCAGCAGTTACTCCAGACAGGCTAATCAGCCCCAGCATTTT.